A single sample is the source of the 13 T cell receptor beta chains below, sequenced in a study of T cell responses to AZD1222 COVID-19 vaccine. TCRdb keeps only in-frame clones here, not all; method: immunoSEQ multiplex PCR. The data show around 15,000 clones, about 84% seen once. The specimen comprised peripheral blood, sampled 28 days after the second AZD1222 dose. The receptors here all came from an adult who received the AZD1222 COVID-19 vaccine.

The V and J genes are TRBV6-5 and TRBJ2-5; D not certain. Germline V lookup: CDR1 MNHEY, CDR2 SVGAGI. This CDR3 is built from 13 residues. The V gene lost 5 bases and the J gene lost 0 bases, with 7 bases spanning the gap. As DNA, the CDR3 is TGTGCCAGCAGTCAGGAGTACCAAGAGACCCAGTACTTC. Its protein is CASSQEYQETQYF.

The V call is TRBV5-5, the J call TRBJ1-2; 7 nucleotides line up with TRBD1. Losses at the gene ends were 4 bases for V and 5 bases for J; bases not matched to a gene: 5. The CDR3 has 13 amino acids. The germline CDR1 and CDR2 sequences are SGHKS and YYEKEE (reference sequence). As DNA, the CDR3 is TGTGCCAGCAGCGTCGGGACAGAGTATGGCTACACCTTC. This gives the protein CASSVGTEYGYTF.

This chain links TRBV20-1 with TRBJ1-1, with D perhaps TRBD1 (6 bases). V was clipped by 7 bases and J by 5 bases, with 11 bases between them. The CDR3 consists of 11 residues. CDR1 is DFQATT, CDR2 SNEGSKA, per germline (reference sequence). The CDR3 DNA reads as TGCAGTGTTATAGGGGGGACTGAAGCTTTCTTT. As protein: CSVIGGTEAFF.

The CDR3, as DNA: TGCGCCAGCAGCTCCCGGGACAGGGGGGAGCAGTACTTC. Translated, it gives CASSSRDRGEQYF. The chain links TRBV5-1 to TRBJ2-7; 11 bases line up with TRBD1. The J segment lost 7 bases and the V segment lost 3 bases, leaving 3 bases of the junction unmatched. The CDR3 extends over 13 amino acids. Germline CDR1 and CDR2: SGHRS and YFSETQ.

The gene calls are TRBV15 and TRBJ2-2; TRBD1 agrees at 8 bases. With 5 bases clipped from V and 4 bases from J, the junction kept 12 bases outside the gene matches. This CDR3 region has 17 residues. Per the germline V gene, CDR1 is LNHNV and CDR2 is YYDKDF (reference sequence). The CDR3 DNA sequence: TGTGCCACCAGCGGTAATACAGGGGGTGGAGGCACCGGGGAGCTGTTTTTT. Protein: CATSGNTGGGGTGELFF.

This clone was counted between two and nine times. J is TRBJ2-7 and V is TRBV9; a possible D gene is TRBD1 (6 bases). Trimming removed 0 bases at V and 0 bases at J, with 7 bases between. CDR1 and CDR2 from the germline V gene are SGDLS and YYNGEE. The CDR3 totals 14 residues. The CDR3 reads CASSVEGDSYEQYF. The CDR3 bases are TGTGCCAGCAGCGTAGAGGGGGACTCCTACGAGCAGTACTTC.

V usage is TRBV15 and J usage is TRBJ2-1, with a possible D match to TRBD2 (6 bases). V lost 0 bases and J 6 bases, leaving 24 bases between the germline ends. CDR1 and CDR2 from the germline V gene are LNHNV and YYDKDF (reference sequence). The CDR3 is made up of 19 amino acids. The CDR3 spells CATSRDLVLWARRGNEQFF. CDR3 nucleotides: TGTGCCACCAGCAGAGATTTGGTACTATGGGCTAGGAGGGGCAATGAGCAGTTCTTC.

This clone was counted once. The CDR3 sequence: CASSQLSGELFF. CDR3 nucleotide sequence: TGTGCCAGCAGCCAACTTAGCGGGGAGCTGTTTTTT. The chain links TRBV14 to TRBJ2-2; D gene ambiguous. Looked up from germline, CDR1 is SGHDN and CDR2 is FVKESK. V lost 2 bases and J 7 bases, leaving 5 bases between the germline ends. The CDR3 is 12 amino acids.

J is TRBJ2-5 and V is TRBV18; 8 nucleotides line up with TRBD1. Germline trimming cut 5 bases from V and 5 bases from J; bases unmatched to any gene: 10. Germline V CDR1 and CDR2: KGHSH, LQKENI. This CDR3 contains 15 residues. CDR3 region: CASSTGTGLGETQYF. In DNA, the CDR3 is TGTGCCAGCTCAACTGGGACAGGCCTGGGGGAGACCCAGTACTTC.

This clone was detected only once. This rearrangement joins TRBV25-1 to TRBJ1-1; D ambiguous. Per germline, CDR1 MGHDK and CDR2 SYGVNS. The CDR3 has 13 residues. Trimming cost V 4 bases and J 3 bases, with 9 bases left between them. The CDR3 DNA sequence: TGTGCCAGCAGTGCCGGGAAGGACACTGAAGCTTTCTTT. Its translation: CASSAGKDTEAFF.

The chain recombines TRBV6-5 with TRBJ1-2; D is ambiguous. In germline, CDR1 is MNHEY, CDR2 SVGAGI. The CDR3 length is 14 residues. V lost 5 bases, J lost 7 bases, and 17 bases lay in between. CDR3 sequence reads: CASSPRPSSSGYTF. The DNA for the CDR3 is TGTGCCAGCAGTCCCAGGCCTTCCAGCTCTGGCTACACCTTC.

The J gene is TRBJ2-7, the V gene TRBV4-2, with 13 bases matching TRBD2. V shed 2 bases, J shed 0 bases, and the junction held 16 bases outside the gene matches. The CDR3 extends over 21 amino acids. In germline, CDR1 is LGHNA, CDR2 YNFKEQ. The CDR3 here is CASSQHLGGTSGKRSSYEQYF. The CDR3 bases are TGTGCCAGCAGCCAACACCTCGGTGGGACTAGCGGGAAACGATCCTCCTACGAGCAGTACTTC.

The chain has TRBV9 and TRBJ2-2; no clear D gene. Trimming removed 0 bases at V and 6 bases at J, with 15 bases between. This CDR3 spans 16 amino acids. Per the germline V gene, CDR1 is SGDLS and CDR2 is YYNGEE. This chain's CDR3 is CASSVVRGRESGELFF. CDR3 nucleotides: TGTGCCAGCAGCGTAGTGCGTGGAAGGGAATCCGGGGAGCTGTTTTTT. Using reference TRBV9 and TRBJ2-2 for the parts outside the CDR3, the full variable domain is DSGVTQTPKHLITATGQRVTLRCSPRSGDLSVYWYQQSLDQGLQFLIQYYNGEERAKGNILERFSAQQFPDLHSELNLSSLELGDSALYFCASSVVRGRESGELFFGEGSRLTVL.